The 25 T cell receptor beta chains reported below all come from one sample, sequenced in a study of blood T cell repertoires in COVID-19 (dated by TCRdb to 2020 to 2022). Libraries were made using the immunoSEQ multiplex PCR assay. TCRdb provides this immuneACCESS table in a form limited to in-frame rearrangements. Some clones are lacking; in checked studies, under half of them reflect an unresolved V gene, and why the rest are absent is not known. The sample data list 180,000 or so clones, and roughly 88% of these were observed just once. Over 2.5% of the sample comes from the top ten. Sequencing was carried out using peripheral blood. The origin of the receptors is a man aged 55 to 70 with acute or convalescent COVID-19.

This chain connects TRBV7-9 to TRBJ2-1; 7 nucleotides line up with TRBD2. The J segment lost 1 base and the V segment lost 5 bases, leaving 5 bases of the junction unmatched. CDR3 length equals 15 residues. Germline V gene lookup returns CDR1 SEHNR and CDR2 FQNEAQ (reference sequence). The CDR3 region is CASSEGLKSYNEQFF. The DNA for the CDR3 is TGTGCCAGCAGCGAGGGACTAAAGTCCTACAATGAGCAGTTCTTC.

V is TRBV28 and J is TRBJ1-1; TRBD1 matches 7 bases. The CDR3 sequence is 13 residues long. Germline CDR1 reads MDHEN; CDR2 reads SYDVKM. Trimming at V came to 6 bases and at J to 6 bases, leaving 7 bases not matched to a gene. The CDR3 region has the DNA TGTGCCAGCAGAATCCCAGGGGGATCTGAAGCTTTCTTT. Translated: CASRIPGGSEAFF.

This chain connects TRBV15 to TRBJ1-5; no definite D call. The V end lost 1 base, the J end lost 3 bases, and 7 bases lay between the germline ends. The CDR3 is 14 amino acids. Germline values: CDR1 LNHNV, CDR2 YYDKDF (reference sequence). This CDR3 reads CATSRGIVNQPQHF. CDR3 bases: TGTGCCACCAGCAGAGGTATAGTCAATCAGCCCCAGCATTTT.

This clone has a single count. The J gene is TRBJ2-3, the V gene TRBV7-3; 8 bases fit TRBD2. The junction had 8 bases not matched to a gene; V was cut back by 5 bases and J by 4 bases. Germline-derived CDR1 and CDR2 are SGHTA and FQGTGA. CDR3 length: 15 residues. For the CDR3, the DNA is TGTGCCAGCAGCGGGACCGGGAGGGCCCCAGATACGCAGTATTTT. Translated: CASSGTGRAPDTQYF.

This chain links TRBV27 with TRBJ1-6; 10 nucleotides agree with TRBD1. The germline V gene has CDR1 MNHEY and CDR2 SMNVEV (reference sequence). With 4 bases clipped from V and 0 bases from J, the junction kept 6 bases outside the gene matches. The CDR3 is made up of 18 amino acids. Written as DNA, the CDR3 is TGTGCCAGCAGTTCTGACAGGGGGCGAAGCTCCTATAATTCACCCCTCCACTTT. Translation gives CASSSDRGRSSYNSPLHF.

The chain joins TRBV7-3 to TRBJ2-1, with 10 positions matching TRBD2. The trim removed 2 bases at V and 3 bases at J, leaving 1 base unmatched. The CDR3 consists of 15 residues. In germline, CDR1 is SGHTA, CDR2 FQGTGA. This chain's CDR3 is CASSLGTSVYNEQFF. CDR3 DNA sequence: TGTGCCAGCAGCTTAGGGACTAGCGTCTACAATGAGCAGTTCTTC.

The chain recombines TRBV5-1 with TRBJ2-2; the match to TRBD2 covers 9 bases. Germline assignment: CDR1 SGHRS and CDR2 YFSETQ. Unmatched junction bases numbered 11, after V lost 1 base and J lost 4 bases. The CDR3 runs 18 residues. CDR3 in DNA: TGCGCCAGCAGCTTGCCCGGGACTAGCCGAGCTGGCACCGGGGAGCTGTTTTTT. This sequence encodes CASSLPGTSRAGTGELFF.

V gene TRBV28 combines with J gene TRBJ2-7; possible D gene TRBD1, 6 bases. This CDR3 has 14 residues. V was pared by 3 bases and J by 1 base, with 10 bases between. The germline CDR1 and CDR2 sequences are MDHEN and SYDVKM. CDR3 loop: CASSFFQGSYEQYF. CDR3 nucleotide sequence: TGTGCCAGCAGTTTCTTTCAGGGGTCCTACGAGCAGTACTTC.

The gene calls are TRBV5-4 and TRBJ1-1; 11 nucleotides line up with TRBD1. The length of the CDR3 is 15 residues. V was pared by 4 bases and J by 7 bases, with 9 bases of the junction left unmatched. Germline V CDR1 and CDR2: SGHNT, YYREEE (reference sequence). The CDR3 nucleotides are TGTGCCAGCAGCCACGGACAGGGGGCGGTAAGTGAAGCTTTCTTT. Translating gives CASSHGQGAVSEAFF.

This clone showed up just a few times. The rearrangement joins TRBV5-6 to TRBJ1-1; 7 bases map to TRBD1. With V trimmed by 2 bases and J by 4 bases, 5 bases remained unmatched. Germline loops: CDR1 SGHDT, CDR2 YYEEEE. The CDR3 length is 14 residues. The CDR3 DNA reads TGTGCCAGCAGCTTAAGGGGGCCGGTCACTGAAGCTTTCTTT. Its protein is CASSLRGPVTEAFF.

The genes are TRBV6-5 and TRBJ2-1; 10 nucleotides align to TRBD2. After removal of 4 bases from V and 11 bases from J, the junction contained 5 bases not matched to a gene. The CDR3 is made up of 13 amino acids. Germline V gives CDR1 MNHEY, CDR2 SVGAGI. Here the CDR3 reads CASSSPSGRKQFF. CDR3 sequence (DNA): TGTGCCAGCAGTTCACCTAGCGGGAGAAAGCAGTTCTTC.

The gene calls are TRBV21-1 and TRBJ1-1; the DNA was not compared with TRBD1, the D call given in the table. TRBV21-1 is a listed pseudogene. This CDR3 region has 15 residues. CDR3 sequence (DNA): TGTGCCAGCAGCGAAGTCCGGGACAGAGACACTGAAGCTTTCTTT. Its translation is CASSEVRDRDTEAFF.

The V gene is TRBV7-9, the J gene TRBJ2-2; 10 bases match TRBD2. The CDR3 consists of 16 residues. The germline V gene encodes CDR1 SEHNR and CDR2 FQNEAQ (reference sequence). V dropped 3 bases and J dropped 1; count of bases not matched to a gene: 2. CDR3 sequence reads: CASSLGTSVNTGELFF. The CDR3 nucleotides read TGTGCCAGCAGCTTGGGGACTAGCGTGAACACCGGGGAGCTGTTTTTT.

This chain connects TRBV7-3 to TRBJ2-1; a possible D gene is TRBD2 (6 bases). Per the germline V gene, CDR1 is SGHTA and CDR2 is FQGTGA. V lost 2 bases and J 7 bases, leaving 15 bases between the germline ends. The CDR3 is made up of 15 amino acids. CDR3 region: CASSLLGGAMNEQFF. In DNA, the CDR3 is TGTGCCAGCAGCTTACTAGGAGGGGCAATGAATGAGCAGTTCTTC.

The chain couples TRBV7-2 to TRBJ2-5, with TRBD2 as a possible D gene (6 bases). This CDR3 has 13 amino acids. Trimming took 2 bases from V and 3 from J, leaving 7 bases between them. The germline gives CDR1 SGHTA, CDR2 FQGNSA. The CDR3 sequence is CASSLRGKETQYF. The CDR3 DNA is TGTGCCAGCAGCTTACGGGGGAAAGAGACCCAGTACTTC.

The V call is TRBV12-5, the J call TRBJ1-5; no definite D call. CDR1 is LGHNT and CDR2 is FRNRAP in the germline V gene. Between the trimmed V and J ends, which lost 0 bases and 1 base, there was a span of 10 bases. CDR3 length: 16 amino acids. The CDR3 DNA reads TGTGCTAGTGGTTTGGTACTCCCAAAAAGCAATCAGCCCCAGCATTTT. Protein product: CASGLVLPKSNQPQHF.

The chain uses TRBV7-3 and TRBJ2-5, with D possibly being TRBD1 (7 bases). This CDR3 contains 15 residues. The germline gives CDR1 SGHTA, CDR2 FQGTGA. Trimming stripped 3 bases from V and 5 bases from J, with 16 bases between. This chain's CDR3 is CASSFGGTVGETQYF. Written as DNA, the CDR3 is TGTGCCAGCAGCTTTGGGGGGACAGTCGGGGAGACCCAGTACTTC.

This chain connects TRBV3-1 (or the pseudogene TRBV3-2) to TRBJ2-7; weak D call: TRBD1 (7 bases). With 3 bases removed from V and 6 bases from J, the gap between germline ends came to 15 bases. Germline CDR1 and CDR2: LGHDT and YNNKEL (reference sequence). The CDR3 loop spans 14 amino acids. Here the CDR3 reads CASSQTAGGREQYF. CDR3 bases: TGTGCCAGCAGCCAGACGGCAGGGGGGCGCGAGCAGTACTTC.

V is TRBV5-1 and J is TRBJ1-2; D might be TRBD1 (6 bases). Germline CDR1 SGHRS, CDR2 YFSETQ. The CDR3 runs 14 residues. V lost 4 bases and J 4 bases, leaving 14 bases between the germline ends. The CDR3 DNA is TGCGCCAGCAGCCCTCAGGGGTTTTCCTATGGCTACACCTTC. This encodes CASSPQGFSYGYTF.

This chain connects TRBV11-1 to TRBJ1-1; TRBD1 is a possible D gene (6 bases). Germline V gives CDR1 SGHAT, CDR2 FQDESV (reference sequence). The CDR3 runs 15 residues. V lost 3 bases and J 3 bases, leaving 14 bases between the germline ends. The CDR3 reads CASSFTGILDTEAFF. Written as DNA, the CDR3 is TGTGCCAGCAGCTTCACAGGGATCCTAGACACTGAAGCTTTCTTT.

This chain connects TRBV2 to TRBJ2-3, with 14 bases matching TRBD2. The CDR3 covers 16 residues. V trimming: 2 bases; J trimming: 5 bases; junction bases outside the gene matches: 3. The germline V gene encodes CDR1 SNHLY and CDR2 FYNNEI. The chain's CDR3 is CASSELGTSGRDTQYF. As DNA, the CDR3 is TGTGCCAGCAGTGAACTAGGGACTAGCGGGAGAGATACGCAGTATTTT.

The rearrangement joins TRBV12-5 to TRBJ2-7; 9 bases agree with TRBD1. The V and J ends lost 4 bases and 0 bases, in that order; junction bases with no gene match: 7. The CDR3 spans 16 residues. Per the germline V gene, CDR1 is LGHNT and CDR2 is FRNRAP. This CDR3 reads CASGSSGTGNSYEQYF. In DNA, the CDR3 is TGTGCTAGTGGTTCCTCGGGGACAGGGAACTCCTACGAGCAGTACTTC.

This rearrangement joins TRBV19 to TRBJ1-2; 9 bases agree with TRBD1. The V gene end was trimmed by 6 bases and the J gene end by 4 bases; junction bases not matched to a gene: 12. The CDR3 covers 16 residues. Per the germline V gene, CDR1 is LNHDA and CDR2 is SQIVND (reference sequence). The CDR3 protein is CASSQVQGANLYGYTF. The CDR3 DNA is TGTGCCAGTAGCCAAGTACAGGGGGCGAATCTCTATGGCTACACCTTC.

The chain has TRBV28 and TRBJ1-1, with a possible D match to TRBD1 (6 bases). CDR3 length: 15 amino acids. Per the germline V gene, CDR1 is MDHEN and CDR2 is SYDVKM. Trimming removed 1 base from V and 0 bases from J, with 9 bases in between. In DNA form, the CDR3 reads TGTGCCAGCAGTTTATCGGGGGGCCTGAACACTGAAGCTTTCTTT. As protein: CASSLSGGLNTEAFF.

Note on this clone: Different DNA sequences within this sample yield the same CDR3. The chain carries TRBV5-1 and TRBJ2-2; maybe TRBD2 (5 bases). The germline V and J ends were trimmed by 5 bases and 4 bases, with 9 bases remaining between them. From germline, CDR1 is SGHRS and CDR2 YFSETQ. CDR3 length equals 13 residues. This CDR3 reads CASSSEGTGELFF. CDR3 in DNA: TGCGCCAGCAGTAGTGAGGGCACCGGGGAGCTGTTTTTT.